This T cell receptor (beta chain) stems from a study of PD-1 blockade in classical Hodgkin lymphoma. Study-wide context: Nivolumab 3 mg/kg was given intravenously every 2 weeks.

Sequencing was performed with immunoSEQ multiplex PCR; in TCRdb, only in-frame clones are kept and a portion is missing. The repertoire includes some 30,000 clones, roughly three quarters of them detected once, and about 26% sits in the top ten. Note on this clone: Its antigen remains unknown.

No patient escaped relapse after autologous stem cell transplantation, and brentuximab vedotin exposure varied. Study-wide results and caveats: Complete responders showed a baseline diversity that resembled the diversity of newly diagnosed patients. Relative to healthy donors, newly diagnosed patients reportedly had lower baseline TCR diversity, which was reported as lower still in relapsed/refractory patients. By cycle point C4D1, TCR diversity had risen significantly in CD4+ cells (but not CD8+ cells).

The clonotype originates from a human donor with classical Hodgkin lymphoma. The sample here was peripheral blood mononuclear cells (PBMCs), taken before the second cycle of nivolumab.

The CDR3 spells CASSQRQGKLYGYTF. The CDR3 region has the DNA TGTGCCAGCAGCCAACGACAGGGGAAATTGTATGGCTACACCTTC. The V gene is TRBV5-6, the J gene TRBJ1-2, with 8 bases matching TRBD1. The CDR3 loop spans 15 amino acids. Germline V gene sequence: CDR1 SGHDT, CDR2 YYEEEE. V trimming: 4 bases; J trimming: 5 bases; junction bases outside the gene matches: 10.